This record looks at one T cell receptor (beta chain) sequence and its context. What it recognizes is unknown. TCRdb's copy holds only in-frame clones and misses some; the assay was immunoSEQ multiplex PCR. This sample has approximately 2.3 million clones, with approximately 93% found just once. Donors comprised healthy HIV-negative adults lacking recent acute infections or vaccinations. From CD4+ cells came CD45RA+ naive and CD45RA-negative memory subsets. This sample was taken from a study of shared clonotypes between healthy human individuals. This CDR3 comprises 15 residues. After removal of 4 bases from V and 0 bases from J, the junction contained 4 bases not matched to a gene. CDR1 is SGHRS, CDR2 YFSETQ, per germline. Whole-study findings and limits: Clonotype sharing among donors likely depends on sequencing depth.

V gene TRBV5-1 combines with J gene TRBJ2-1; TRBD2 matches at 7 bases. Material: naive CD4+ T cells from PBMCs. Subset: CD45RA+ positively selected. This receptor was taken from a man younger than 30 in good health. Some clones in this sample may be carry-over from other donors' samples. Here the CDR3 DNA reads TGCGCCAGCAGCCCCCTAGCGGACTCCTACAATGAGCAGTTCTTC. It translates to CASSPLADSYNEQFF.